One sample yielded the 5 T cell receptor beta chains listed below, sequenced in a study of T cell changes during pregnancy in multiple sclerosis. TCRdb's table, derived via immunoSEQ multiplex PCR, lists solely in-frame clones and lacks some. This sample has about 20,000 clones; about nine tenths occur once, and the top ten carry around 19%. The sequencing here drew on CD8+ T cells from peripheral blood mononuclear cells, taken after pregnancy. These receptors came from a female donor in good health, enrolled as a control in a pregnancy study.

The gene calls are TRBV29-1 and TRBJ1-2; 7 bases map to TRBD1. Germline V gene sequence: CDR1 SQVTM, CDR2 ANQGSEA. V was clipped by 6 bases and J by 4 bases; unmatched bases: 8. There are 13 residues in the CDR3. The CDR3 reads CSVDRDRRYGYTF. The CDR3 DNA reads TGCAGCGTGGACCGGGACAGACGCTATGGCTACACCTTC.

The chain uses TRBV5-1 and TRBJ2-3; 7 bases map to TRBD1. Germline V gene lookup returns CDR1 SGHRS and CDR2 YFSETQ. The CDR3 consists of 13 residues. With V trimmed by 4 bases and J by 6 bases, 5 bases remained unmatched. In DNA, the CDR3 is TGCGCCAGCAGCGCCGACAGGGCGGATACGCAGTATTTT. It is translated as CASSADRADTQYF.

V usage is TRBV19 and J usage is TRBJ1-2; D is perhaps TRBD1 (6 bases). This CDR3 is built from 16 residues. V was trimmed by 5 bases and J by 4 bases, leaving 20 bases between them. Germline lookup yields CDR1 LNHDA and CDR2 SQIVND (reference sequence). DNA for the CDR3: TGTGCCAGTAGTCCACGGACAGCCGAGCCTTCCTATGGCTACACCTTC. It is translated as CASSPRTAEPSYGYTF.

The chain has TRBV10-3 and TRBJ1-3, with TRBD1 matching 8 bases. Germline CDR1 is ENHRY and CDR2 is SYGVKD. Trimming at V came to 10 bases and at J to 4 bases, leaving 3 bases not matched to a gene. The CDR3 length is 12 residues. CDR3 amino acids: CATTGDGNTIYF. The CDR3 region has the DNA TGTGCCACGACAGGGGACGGAAACACCATATATTTT.

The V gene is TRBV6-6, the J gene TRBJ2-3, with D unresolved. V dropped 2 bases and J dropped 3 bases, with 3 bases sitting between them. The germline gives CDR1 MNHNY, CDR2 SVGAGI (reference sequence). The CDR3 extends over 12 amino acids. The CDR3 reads CASSYTTDTQYF. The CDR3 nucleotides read TGTGCCAGCAGTTACACAACAGATACGCAGTATTTT.